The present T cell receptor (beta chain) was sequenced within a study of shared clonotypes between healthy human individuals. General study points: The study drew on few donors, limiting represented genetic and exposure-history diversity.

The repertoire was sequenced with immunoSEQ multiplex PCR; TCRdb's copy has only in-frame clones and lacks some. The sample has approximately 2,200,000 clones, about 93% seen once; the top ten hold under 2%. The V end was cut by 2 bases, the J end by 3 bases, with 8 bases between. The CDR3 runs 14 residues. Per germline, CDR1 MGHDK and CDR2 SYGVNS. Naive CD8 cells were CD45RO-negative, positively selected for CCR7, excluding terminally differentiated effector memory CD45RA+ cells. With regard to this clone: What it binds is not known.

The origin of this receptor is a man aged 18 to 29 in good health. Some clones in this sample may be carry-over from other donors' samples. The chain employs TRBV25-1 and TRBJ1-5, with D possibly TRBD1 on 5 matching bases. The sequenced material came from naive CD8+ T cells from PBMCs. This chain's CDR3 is CASSEQGYNQPQHF. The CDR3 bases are TGTGCCAGCAGTGAACAGGGATACAATCAGCCCCAGCATTTT.